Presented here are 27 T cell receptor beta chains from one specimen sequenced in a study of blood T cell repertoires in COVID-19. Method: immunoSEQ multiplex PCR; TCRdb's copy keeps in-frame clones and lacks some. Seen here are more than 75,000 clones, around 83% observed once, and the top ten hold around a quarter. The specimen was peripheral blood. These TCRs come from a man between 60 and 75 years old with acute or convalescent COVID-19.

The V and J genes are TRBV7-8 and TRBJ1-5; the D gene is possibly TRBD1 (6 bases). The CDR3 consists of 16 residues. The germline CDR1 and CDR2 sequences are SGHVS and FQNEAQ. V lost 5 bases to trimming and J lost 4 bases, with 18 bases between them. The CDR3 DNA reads TGTGCCAGCAGCCCCGGGGGGGGCTCCGGGAATCAGCCCCAGCATTTT. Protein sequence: CASSPGGGSGNQPQHF.

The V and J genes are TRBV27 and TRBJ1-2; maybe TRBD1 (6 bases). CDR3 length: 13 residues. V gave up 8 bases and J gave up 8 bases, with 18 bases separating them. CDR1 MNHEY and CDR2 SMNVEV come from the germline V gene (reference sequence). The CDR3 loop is CASGLMGAWGYTF. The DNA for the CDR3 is TGTGCCAGCGGCCTCATGGGGGCTTGGGGCTACACCTTC.

The CDR3 here is CASSSAGGDEKLFF. The CDR3 nucleotides read TGTGCCAGCAGCTCGGCAGGGGGCGACGAAAAACTGTTTTTT. The chain has TRBV5-6 and TRBJ1-4; the match to TRBD1 covers 8 bases. With V trimmed by 3 bases and J by 8 bases, 6 bases remained unmatched. Germline lookup yields CDR1 SGHDT and CDR2 YYEEEE. This CDR3 is built from 14 residues.

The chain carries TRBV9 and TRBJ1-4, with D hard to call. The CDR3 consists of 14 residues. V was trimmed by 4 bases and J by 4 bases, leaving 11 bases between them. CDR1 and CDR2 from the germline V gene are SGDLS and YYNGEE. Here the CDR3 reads CASSLDYGNEKLFF. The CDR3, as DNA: TGTGCCAGCAGCCTTGACTATGGTAATGAAAAACTGTTTTTT.

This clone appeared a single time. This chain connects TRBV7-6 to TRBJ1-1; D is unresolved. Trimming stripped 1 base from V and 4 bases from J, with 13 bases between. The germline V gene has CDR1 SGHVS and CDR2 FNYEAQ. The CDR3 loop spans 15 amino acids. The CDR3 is CASSLGTGIITEAFF. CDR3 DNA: TGTGCCAGCAGCTTAGGTACGGGGATCATCACTGAAGCTTTCTTT.

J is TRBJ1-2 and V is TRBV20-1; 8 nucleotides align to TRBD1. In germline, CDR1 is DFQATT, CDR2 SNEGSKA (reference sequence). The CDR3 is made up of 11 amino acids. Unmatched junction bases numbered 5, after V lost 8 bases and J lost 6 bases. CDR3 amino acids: CSPGGVDGYTF. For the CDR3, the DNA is TGCAGTCCAGGGGGCGTGGATGGCTACACCTTC.

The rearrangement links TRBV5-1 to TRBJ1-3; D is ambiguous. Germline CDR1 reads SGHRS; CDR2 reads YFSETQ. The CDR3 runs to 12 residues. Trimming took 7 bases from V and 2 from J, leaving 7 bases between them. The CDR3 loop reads CASGVPGNTIYF. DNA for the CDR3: TGCGCCAGCGGAGTCCCTGGAAACACCATATATTTT.

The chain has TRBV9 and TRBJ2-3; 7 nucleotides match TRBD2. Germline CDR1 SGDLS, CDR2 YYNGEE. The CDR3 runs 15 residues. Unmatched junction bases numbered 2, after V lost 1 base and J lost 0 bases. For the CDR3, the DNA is TGTGCCAGCAGCGTAACTAGCGCTAGCACAGATACGCAGTATTTT. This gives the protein CASSVTSASTDTQYF.

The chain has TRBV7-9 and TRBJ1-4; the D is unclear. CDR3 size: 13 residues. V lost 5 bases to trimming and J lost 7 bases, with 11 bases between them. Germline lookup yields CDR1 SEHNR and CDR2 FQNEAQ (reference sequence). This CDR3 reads CASSQPPGEKLFF. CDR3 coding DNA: TGTGCCAGCAGCCAGCCACCGGGTGAAAAACTGTTTTTT.

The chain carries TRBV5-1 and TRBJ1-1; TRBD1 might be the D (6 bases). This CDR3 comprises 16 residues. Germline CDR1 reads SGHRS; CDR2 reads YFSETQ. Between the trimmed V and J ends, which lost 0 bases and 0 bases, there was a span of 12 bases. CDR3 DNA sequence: TGCGCCAGCAGCTTGGGTCAGGGGAGCGTGAACACTGAAGCTTTCTTT. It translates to CASSLGQGSVNTEAFF.

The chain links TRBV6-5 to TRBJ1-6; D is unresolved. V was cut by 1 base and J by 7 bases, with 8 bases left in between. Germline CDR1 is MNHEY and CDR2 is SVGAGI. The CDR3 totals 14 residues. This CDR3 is CASSYLGDNSPLHF. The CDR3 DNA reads TGTGCCAGCAGTTACTTAGGAGACAATTCACCCCTCCACTTT.

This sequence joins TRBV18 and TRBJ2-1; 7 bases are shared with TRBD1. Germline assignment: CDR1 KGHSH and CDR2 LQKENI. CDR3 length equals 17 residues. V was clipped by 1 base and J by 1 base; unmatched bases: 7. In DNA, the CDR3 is TGTGCCAGCTCACCACTGCGGACAGGACCGTCCTACAATGAGCAGTTCTTC. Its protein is CASSPLRTGPSYNEQFF.

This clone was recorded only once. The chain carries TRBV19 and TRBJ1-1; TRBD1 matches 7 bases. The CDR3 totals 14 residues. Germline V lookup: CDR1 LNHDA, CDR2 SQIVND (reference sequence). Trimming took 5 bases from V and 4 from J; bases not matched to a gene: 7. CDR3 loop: CASSQGGRGTEAFF. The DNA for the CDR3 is TGTGCCAGTAGTCAGGGGGGACGAGGCACTGAAGCTTTCTTT.

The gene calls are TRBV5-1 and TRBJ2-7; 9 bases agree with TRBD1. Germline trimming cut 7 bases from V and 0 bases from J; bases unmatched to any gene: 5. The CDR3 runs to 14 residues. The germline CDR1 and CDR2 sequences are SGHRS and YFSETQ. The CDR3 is CASSQTGGSYEQYF. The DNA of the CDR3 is TGCGCCAGCTCCCAGACAGGGGGCTCCTACGAGCAGTACTTC. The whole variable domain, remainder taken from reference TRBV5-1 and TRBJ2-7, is KAGVTQTPRYLIKTRGQQVTLSCSPISGHRSVSWYQQTPGQGLQFLFEYFSETQRNKGNFPGRFSGRQFSNSRSEMNVSTLELGDSALYLCASSQTGGSYEQYFGPGTRLTVT.

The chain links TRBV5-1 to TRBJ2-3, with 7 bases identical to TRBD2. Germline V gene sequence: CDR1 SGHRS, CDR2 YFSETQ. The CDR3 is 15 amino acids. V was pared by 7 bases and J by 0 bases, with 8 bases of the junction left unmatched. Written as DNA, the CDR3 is TGCGCCAGCTCCCACGGGAGGTTGAGCACAGATACGCAGTATTTT. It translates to CASSHGRLSTDTQYF. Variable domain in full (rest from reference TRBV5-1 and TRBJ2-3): KAGVTQTPRYLIKTRGQQVTLSCSPISGHRSVSWYQQTPGQGLQFLFEYFSETQRNKGNFPGRFSGRQFSNSRSEMNVSTLELGDSALYLCASSHGRLSTDTQYFGPGTRLTVL.

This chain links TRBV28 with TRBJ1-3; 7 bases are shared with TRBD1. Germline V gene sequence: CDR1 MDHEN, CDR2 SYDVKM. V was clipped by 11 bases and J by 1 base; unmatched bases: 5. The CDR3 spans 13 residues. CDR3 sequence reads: CAVQGPSGNTIYF. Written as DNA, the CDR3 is TGTGCCGTACAGGGGCCGTCTGGAAACACCATATATTTT. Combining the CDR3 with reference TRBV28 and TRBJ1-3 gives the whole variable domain DVKVTQSSRYLVKRTGEKVFLECVQDMDHENMFWYRQDPGLGLRLIYFSYDVKMKEKGDIPEGYSVSREKKERFSLILESASTNQTSMYLCAVQGPSGNTIYFGEGSWLTVV.

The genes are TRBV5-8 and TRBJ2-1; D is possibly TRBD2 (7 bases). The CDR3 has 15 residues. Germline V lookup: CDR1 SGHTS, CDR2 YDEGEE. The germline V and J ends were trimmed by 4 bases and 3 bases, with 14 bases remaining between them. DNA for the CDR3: TGTGCCAGCAGCCTAAGGGGGGGCGTCTACAATGAGCAGTTCTTC. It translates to CASSLRGGVYNEQFF.

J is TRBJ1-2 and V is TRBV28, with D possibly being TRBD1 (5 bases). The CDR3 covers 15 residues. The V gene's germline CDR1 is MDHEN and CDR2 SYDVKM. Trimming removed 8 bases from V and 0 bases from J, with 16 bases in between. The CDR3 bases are TGTGCCAGCTTAATCAGGGCAGGGCCTAACTATGGCTACACCTTC. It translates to CASLIRAGPNYGYTF.

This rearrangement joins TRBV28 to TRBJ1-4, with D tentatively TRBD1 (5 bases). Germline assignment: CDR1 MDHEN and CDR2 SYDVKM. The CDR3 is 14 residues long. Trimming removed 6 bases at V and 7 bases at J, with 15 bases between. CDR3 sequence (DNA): TGTGCCAGCAGCATCGGAGGGACGGGTGAAAAACTGTTTTTT. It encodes CASSIGGTGEKLFF.

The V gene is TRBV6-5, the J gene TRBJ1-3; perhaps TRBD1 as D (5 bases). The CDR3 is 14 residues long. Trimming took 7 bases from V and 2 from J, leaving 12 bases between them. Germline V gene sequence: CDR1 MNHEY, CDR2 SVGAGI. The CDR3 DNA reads TGTGCCAGCACTGTCAGGGTTGCTGGAAACACCATATATTTT. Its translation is CASTVRVAGNTIYF.

The chain's CDR3 is CAVAPRQGANTGELFF. The CDR3 bases are TGTGCCGTCGCTCCCCGGCAGGGCGCGAACACCGGGGAGCTGTTTTTT. V is TRBV10-3 and J is TRBJ2-2, with D possibly being TRBD1 (5 bases). Germline assignment: CDR1 ENHRY and CDR2 SYGVKD. The V gene lost 11 bases and the J gene lost 0 bases, with 19 bases spanning the gap. This CDR3 region has 16 residues.

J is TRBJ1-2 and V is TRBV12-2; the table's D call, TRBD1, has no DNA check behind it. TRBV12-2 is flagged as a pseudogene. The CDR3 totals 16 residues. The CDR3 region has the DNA TGTGCAAGTCGCTCAGGAGGGACAGGGCGGGACTATGGCTACACCTTC. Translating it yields CASRSGGTGRDYGYTF.

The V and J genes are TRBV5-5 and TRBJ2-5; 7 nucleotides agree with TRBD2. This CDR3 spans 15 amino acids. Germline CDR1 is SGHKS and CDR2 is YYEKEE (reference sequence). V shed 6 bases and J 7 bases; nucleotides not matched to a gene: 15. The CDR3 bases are TGTGCCAGCAACCCAAGGCCTAGCGGTCCGGGGACCCAGTACTTC. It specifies CASNPRPSGPGTQYF.

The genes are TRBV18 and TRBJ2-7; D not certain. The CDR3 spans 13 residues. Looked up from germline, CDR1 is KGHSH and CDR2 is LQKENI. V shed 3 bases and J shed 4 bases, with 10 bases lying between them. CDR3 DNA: TGTGCCAGCTCACCGACACGATCATACGAGCAGTACTTC. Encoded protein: CASSPTRSYEQYF.

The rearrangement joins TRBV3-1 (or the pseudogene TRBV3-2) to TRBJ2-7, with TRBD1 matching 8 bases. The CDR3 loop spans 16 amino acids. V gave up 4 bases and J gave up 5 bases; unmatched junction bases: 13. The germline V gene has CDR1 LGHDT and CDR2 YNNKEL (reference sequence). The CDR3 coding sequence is TGTGCCAGCAGCCTGATTGGGGACAGGTCACTCCACGAGCAGTACTTC. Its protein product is CASSLIGDRSLHEQYF.

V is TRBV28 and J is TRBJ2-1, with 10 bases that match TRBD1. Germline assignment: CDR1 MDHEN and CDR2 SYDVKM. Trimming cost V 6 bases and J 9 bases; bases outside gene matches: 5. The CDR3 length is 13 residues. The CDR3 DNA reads TGTGCCAGCAGGGGGGACAGGGGCGGTGAGCAGTTCTTC. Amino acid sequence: CASRGDRGGEQFF. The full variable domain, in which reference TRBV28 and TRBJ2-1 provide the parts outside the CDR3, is DVKVTQSSRYLVKRTGEKVFLECVQDMDHENMFWYRQDPGLGLRLIYFSYDVKMKEKGDIPEGYSVSREKKERFSLILESASTNQTSMYLCASRGDRGGEQFFGPGTRLTVL.

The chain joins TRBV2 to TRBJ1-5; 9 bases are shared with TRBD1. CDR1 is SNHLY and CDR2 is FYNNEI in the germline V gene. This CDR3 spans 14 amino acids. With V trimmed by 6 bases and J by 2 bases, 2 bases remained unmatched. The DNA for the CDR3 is TGTGCCAGCAGGACAGGGGGTGGCAATCAGCCCCAGCATTTT. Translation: CASRTGGGNQPQHF.